This is a list of T cell receptor beta chains from one sample in a study of blood T cell repertoires in COVID-19. TCRdb keeps only in-frame clones here, not all; method: immunoSEQ multiplex PCR. The sample includes about half a million clones, approximately 85% of them seen just once. The source material was peripheral blood. Receptor source: a human donor in a cohort sampled during active COVID-19. Each CDR3 is given with its conserved first and last residue. Fields, in order: CDR3 DNA, CDR3 protein, J gene, D gene, V gene, clone size. D genes are given only for firm matches. The size of a clone is reported for some rows only, either as once, few or many, or as a class for expanded clones.

TGTGCCAGCAGCCCGGGTGTGAGACCGCAAGAAGCTTTCTTT,CASSPGVRPQEAFF,TRBJ1-1,-,TRBV7-3,few
TGTGCCAGCAGCTTAAGGCTAGCGGGAGTCGGAGGCCACGGGGAGCTGTTTTTT,CASSLRLAGVGGHGELFF,TRBJ2-2,TRBD2,TRBV7-2,-
TGTGCCACCAGCAGAGGGACTAGCGGGAGGAAGAGCTCCTACGAGCAGTACTTC,CATSRGTSGRKSSYEQYF,TRBJ2-7,TRBD2,TRBV15,-
TGTGCCAGCAGTTTATCTGGAGGGTGGGGGAGGTACAATGAGCAGTTCTTC,CASSLSGGWGRYNEQFF,TRBJ2-1,-,TRBV27,-
TGTGCCAGCAGCTTAGTTCTAGCGGGAGTCACTGAGCAGTTCTTC,CASSLVLAGVTEQFF,TRBJ2-1,TRBD2,TRBV7-9,few
TGTGCCAGCATACTGGGGTGGGGCAACGTACAGTACTTC,CASILGWGNVQYF,TRBJ2-7,-,TRBV21-1,-
TGCGCCAGCAGCTTGTCTGCGAGTGAAAATTCACCCCTCCACTTT,CASSLSASENSPLHF,TRBJ1-6,-,TRBV5-1,few
TGTGCCACCAGCACCCGAACAGGGAACTACGAGCAGTACTTC,CATSTRTGNYEQYF,TRBJ2-7,-,TRBV15,-
TGTGCCAGCAGCCAAGATTTGGGTCGGGACTACTACGAGCAGTACTTC,CASSQDLGRDYYEQYF,TRBJ2-7,TRBD2,TRBV4-2,-
TGTGCCAGTGGCACCTCGGGACTCCGGAACACCGGGGAGCTGTTTTTT,CASGTSGLRNTGELFF,TRBJ2-2,-,TRBV19,-
TGTGCCTGGAGTGTCCAGTACGAGCAGTACTTC,CAWSVQYEQYF,TRBJ2-7,-,TRBV30,-
TGTGCCAGCAGCCCCACCGTCGGTGGTTTT,CASSPTVGGF,TRBJ2-3,-,TRBV7-9,many
TGTGCCAGCTCACCCCCGGGGAGGGAATCGTCCGGCGAGCAGTACTTC,CASSPPGRESSGEQYF,TRBJ2-7,TRBD2,TRBV18,once
TGCGCCAGCAGCTTGCTGGGGGAGGACACCGGGGAGCTGTTTTTT,CASSLLGEDTGELFF,TRBJ2-2,-,TRBV5-1,-
TGTGCCAGTGCCACCGCCATCGGCACCGGGGAGCTGTTTTTT,CASATAIGTGELFF,TRBJ2-2,-,TRBV19,once
TGTGCCAGCAGTTCACTCGGGACAGGCACCAATGAGCAGTTCTTC,CASSSLGTGTNEQFF,TRBJ2-1,TRBD1,TRBV27,-
TGCGCCAGCAGTGCCGGGACATCCACTATGGGCACTGAAGCTTTCTTT,CASSAGTSTMGTEAFF,TRBJ1-1,-,TRBV10-1,-
TGTGCCAGCAGTTTAGGGGGGAACGGCGAGACCCAGTACTTC,CASSLGGNGETQYF,TRBJ2-5,-,TRBV28,-
TGTGCCTGGAGTATAGGGGCGCAGAGCGAGCAGTACTTC,CAWSIGAQSEQYF,TRBJ2-7,-,TRBV30,-
TGTGCCAGCAGCTTAACGATGGGACTAGCGGGAGGTGAGGAGCAGTTCTTC,CASSLTMGLAGGEEQFF,TRBJ2-1,TRBD2,TRBV7-3,-